A selection of T cell receptor beta chains follows, all from one sample in a study of response to subunit inactivated influenza vaccine. TCRdb analysed the RT-PCR reads with MiXCR anew, one entry per CDR3 protein. The repertoire holds about 160,000 distinct CDR3 sequences, roughly a tenth seen once, with roughly an eighth in the top ten. The sample in question was non-naive T cells sorted from PBMCs, obtained about 40 days after vaccination. These receptors came from a man aged 45 to 65 who received an inactivated influenza vaccine. Each CDR3 is given with its conserved first and last residue. D genes are given only for firm matches. The listing skips clone size in some rows; elsewhere it reads once, few, many or a size class.

D | size | J | V | CDR3 | DNA
- | many | TRBJ2-3 | TRBV6-5 | CASSYSPWAGAADTQYF | TGTGCCAGCAGTTACTCGCCTTGGGCCGGGGCCGCAGATACGCAGTATTTT
- | few | TRBJ1-2 | TRBV5-1 | CASSLATAYGYTF | TGCGCCAGCAGCTTGGCGACAGCCTATGGCTACACCTTC
- | - | TRBJ2-5 | TRBV5-1 | CASSLTSGTLGETQYF | TGCGCCAGCAGCTTGACCTCCGGGACCCTCGGGGAGACCCAGTACTTC
- | few | TRBJ1-1 | TRBV7-8 | CASSLGGGGLTRNTEAFF | TGTGCCAGCAGCTTAGGGGGAGGGGGATTGACTCGGAACACTGAAGCTTTCTTT
TRBD1 | few | TRBJ2-7 | TRBV4-3 | CASSQTGQGAGSYEQYF | TGCGCCAGCAGCCAGACGGGACAGGGGGCAGGCTCCTACGAGCAGTACTTC
- | - | TRBJ2-5 | TRBV18 | CASSPYRDAKETQYF | TGTGCCAGCTCACCATACCGGGACGCTAAAGAGACCCAGTACTTC
TRBD1 | many | TRBJ2-2 | TRBV13 | CASSKPGQGPPNTGELFF | TGTGCCAGCAGCAAACCGGGACAGGGCCCACCGAACACCGGGGAGCTGTTTTTT
- | - | TRBJ2-1 | TRBV4-2 | CASSPGGLCYNEQFF | TGTGCCAGCAGCCCCGGGGGCCTCTGCTACAATGAGCAGTTCTTC
- | few | TRBJ2-1 | TRBV5-4 | CASSLTGTPYNEQFF | TGTGCCAGCAGCTTAACCGGGACTCCTTACAATGAGCAGTTCTTC
- | few | TRBJ1-1 | TRBV10-2 | CASSSGGDTEAFF | TGCGCCAGCAGCTCGGGGGGGGACACTGAAGCTTTCTTT
- | many | TRBJ2-7 | TRBV28 | CASNIGTAPSYEQYF | TGTGCCAGCAACATTGGGACGGCTCCATCCTACGAGCAGTACTTC
TRBD2 | many | TRBJ2-7 | TRBV5-1 | CASSLTSGSYEQYF | TGCGCCAGCAGCCTGACTAGCGGGAGCTACGAGCAGTACTTC
- | few | TRBJ1-2 | TRBV6-2/TRBV6-3 | CASSYNGEIGYTF | TGTGCCAGCAGCTACAACGGGGAAATTGGCTACACCTTC
- | many | TRBJ1-1 | TRBV7-9 | CASSLGQPGDTEAFF | TGTGCCAGCAGCTTAGGACAGCCAGGGGACACTGAAGCTTTCTTT
- | - | TRBJ1-6 | TRBV3-1 | CASTSGGRIYSPLHF | TGTGCCAGCACTTCGGGGGGCAGGATCTATTCACCCCTCCACTTT
- | - | TRBJ1-2 | TRBV20-1 | CSARLGPVIYGYTF | TGCAGTGCTAGGTTAGGCCCAGTTATCTATGGCTACACCTTC
- | many | TRBJ2-1 | TRBV11-2 | CASSLDQGKYNEQFF | TGTGCCAGCAGCTTAGATCAGGGCAAATACAATGAGCAGTTCTTC
TRBD1 | - | TRBJ2-6 | TRBV7-8 | CASSQTGVGANVLTF | TGTGCCAGCAGTCAAACAGGGGTCGGGGCCAACGTCCTGACTTTC
- | few | TRBJ1-2 | TRBV3-1 | CASSQGGNSFYGYTF | TGTGCCAGCAGCCAAGGAGGGAACAGTTTCTATGGCTACACCTTC
- | - | TRBJ2-1 | TRBV2 | CASSDEQDNEQFF | TGTGCCAGCAGTGACGAGCAGGATAATGAGCAGTTCTTC
- | few | TRBJ2-2 | TRBV5-1 | CASSFQGGEGTGELFF | TGCGCCAGCAGCTTTCAGGGGGGCGAGGGGACCGGGGAGCTGTTTTTT
- | few | TRBJ2-5 | TRBV20-1 | CSARRPEAQYF | TGCAGTGCCCGAAGACCTGAGGCCCAGTACTTC